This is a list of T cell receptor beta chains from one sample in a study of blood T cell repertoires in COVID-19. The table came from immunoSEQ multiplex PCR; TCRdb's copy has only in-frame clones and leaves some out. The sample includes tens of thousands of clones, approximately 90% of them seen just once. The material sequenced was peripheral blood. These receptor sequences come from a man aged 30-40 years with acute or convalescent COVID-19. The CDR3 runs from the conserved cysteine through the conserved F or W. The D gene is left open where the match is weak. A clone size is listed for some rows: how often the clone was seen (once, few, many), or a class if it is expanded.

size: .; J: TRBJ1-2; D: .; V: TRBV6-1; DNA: TGTGCCAGCAGTGAACTGGGGGGGCTGGGTAACTATGGCTACACCTTC; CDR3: CASSELGGLGNYGYTF
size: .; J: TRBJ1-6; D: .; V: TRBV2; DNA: TGTGCCAGCAGAAGGACAAGGGATTCACCCCTCCACTTT; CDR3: CASRRTRDSPLHF
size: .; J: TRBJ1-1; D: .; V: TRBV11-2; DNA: TGTGCCAGCAGCTTAGAGGCTAACACTGAAGCTTTCTTT; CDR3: CASSLEANTEAFF
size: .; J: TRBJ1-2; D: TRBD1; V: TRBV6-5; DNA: TGTGCCAGCGTGCGGGGACAGGGGAATGGCTACACCTTC; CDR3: CASVRGQGNGYTF
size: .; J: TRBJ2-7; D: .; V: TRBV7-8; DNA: TGTGCCAGCAGCTCCTACAGGGAGAGCTCCTACGAGCAGTACTTC; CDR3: CASSSYRESSYEQYF
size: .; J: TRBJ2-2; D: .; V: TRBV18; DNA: TGTGCCAGCTCGCCCGGGGGCGGGGAGCTGTTTTTT; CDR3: CASSPGGGELFF
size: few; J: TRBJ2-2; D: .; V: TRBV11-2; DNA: TGTGCCAGCAGCACCCGGGGCACCGGGGAGCTGTTTTTT; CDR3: CASSTRGTGELFF
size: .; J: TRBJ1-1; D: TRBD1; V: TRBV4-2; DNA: TGTGCCAGCAGCCAGGACGACAGGGGGTACACTGAAGCTTTCTTT; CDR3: CASSQDDRGYTEAFF
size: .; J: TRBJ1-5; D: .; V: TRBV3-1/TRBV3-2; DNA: TGTGCCAGCTCCCCGGGGGGGGTTGATCAGCCCCAGCATTTT; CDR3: CASSPGGVDQPQHF
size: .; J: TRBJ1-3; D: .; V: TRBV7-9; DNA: TGTGCCACCGCACTTCGACAGCGAAACACCATATATTTT; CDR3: CATALRQRNTIYF
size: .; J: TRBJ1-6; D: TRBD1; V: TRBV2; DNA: TGTGCCAGCAGTCCCCGACAGGGGGCAAGTAATTCACCCCTCCACTTT; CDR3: CASSPRQGASNSPLHF
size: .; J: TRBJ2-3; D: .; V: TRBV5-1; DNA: TGCGCCAGCAGCTTACAAAGCGGGAGCACAGATACGCAGTATTTT; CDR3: CASSLQSGSTDTQYF
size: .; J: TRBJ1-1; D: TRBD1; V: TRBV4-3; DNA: TGCGCCAGCAGCTTTTCGACAGGGGCGGTATCCGAAGCTTTCTTT; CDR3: CASSFSTGAVSEAFF
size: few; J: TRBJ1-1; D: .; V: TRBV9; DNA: TGTGCCAGCAGTCTTCATACAGACACTGAAGCTTTCTTT; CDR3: CASSLHTDTEAFF
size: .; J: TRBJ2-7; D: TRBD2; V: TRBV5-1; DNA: TGCGCCAGCAGCTTGGCGGCGGGAGGTGAGGACGAGCAGTACTTC; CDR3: CASSLAAGGEDEQYF
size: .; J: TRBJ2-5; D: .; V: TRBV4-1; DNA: TGCGCCAGCAGCCAAGACAGTGACGCGTCTTACGGGCAAGAGACCCAGTACTTC; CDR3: CASSQDSDASYGQETQYF
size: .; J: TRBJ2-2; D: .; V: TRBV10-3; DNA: TGTGCCATCAGCCCCGGGTGGGACACCGGGGAGCTGTTTTTT; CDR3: CAISPGWDTGELFF
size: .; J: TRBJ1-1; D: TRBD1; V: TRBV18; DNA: TGTGCCAGCTCACCAGGACAGGCGAACACTGAAGCTTTCTTT; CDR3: CASSPGQANTEAFF
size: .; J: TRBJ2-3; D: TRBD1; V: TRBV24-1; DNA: TGTGCCACCAGTGATAAGGACAGGGCCGATTCAGATACGCAGTATTTT; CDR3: CATSDKDRADSDTQYF
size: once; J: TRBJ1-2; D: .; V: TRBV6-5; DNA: TGTGCCAGTGCGGAGGGGAACTATGGCTACACCTTC; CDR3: CASAEGNYGYTF
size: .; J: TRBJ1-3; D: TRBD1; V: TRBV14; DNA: TGTGCCAGCAGGGCACCGGGACAGGGGAACACCATATATTTT; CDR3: CASRAPGQGNTIYF
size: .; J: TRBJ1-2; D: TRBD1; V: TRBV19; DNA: TGTGCCAGTAGTTCCAGGACAGGCCTGGGGTATGGCTACACCTTC; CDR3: CASSSRTGLGYGYTF
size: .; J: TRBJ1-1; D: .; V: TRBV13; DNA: TGTGCCAGCAGCCGCCATTGGTCGGGGACTGAAGCTTTCTTT; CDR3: CASSRHWSGTEAFF
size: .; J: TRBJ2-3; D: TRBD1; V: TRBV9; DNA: TGTGCCAGCAGGGCACAGGGGGCGCTCCCCTATACGCAGTATTTT; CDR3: CASRAQGALPYTQYF
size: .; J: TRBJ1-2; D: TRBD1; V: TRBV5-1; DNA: TGCGCCAGCAGCTTGGGACAGGGGAACTATGGCTACACCTTC; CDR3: CASSLGQGNYGYTF
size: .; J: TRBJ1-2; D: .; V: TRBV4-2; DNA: TGTGCCAGCAGCCAAGAATACAGGGAGTATGGCTACACCTTC; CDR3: CASSQEYREYGYTF
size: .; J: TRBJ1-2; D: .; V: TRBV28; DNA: TGTGCCAGCAGTTTGACAGACGCCTATGGCTACACCTTC; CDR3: CASSLTDAYGYTF
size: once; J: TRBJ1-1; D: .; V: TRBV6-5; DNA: TGTGCCAGCAGTTCCCCCGACAGACAAAGGGGGGCTTTCTTT; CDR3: CASSSPDRQRGAFF
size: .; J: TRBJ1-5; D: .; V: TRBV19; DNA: TGTGCCAGTAGTTCCCCCCCCGAGATGGAGCCCCAGCATTTT; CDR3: CASSSPPEMEPQHF
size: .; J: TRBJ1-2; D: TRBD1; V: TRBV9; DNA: TGTGCCAGCTCCCGGGGACAGGGGGCTAACTATGGCTACACCTTC; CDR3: CASSRGQGANYGYTF
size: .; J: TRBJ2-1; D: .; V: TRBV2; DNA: TGTGCCAGCAGCTTCTACAATGAGCAGTTCTTC; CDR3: CASSFYNEQFF
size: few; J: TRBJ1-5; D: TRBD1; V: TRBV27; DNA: TGTGCCAGCAGAACAGGGGATCAGCCCCAGCATTTT; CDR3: CASRTGDQPQHF
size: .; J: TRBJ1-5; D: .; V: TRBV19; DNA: TGTGCCAGTAGTATAGGCGTATGGCAGCCCCAGCATTTT; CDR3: CASSIGVWQPQHF
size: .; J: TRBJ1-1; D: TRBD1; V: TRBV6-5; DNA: TGTGCCAGCAGTTACTACGACAGGGGGAACACTGAAGCTTTCTTT; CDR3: CASSYYDRGNTEAFF